Each of the 26 T cell receptor beta chains below was sequenced from the same sample in a study of graft-versus-host responses after intestinal transplantation. Generated by immunoSEQ multiplex PCR, the TCRdb table keeps only in-frame clones and is missing some. In the table there are fewer than 65,000 clones, more than 70% of which are singletons. Their cognate antigens are unknown. The source was unstimulated CD4+ T cells sorted from spleen or lymph node cells, collected before transplant. The receptor set was obtained from a human donor who was the organ donor for an intestinal transplant.

This chain links TRBV10-3 with TRBJ2-7; D perhaps matches TRBD1 (6 bases). The CDR3 is 11 residues long. With 10 bases removed from V and 6 bases from J, the gap between germline ends came to 13 bases. Germline loops: CDR1 ENHRY, CDR2 SYGVKD. CDR3 coding DNA: TGTGCCACCGCACAGGGTCCCGAGCAGTACTTC. It is translated as CATAQGPEQYF.

This sequence joins TRBV28 and TRBJ1-5; TRBD1 is a possible D gene (6 bases). The CDR3 is 13 amino acids. CDR1 MDHEN and CDR2 SYDVKM come from the germline V gene. Trimming pared 3 bases from V and 11 bases from J, leaving 14 bases between. CDR3 nucleotides: TGTGCCAGCAGTTTCGGGGGGCGCGAGTCCCAGCATTTT. Residues: CASSFGGRESQHF.

With regard to this clone: Other nucleotide sequences from this sample produce the same CDR3. CDR3 loop: CAISEGGGSNQPQHF. Written as DNA, the CDR3 is TGTGCCATCAGTGAAGGGGGGGGAAGCAATCAGCCCCAGCATTTT. The J gene is TRBJ1-5, the V gene TRBV10-3, with a weak D call TRBD1 (6 bases). The CDR3 covers 15 residues. CDR1 ENHRY and CDR2 SYGVKD come from the germline V gene. V was trimmed by 3 bases and J by 1 base, leaving 10 bases between them.

This chain uses TRBV27 with TRBJ2-7; D perhaps matches TRBD2 (7 bases). CDR3 length equals 13 residues. Trimming shortened V by 6 bases and J by 6 bases, and 15 bases separated the two germline ends. Germline CDR1 is MNHEY and CDR2 is SMNVEV (reference sequence). This CDR3 reads CASRYRGGGEQYF. The CDR3 DNA follows: TGTGCCAGCAGGTATAGGGGGGGAGGCGAGCAGTACTTC.

This chain uses TRBV5-4 with TRBJ2-1; D is unresolved. The CDR3 runs 13 residues. The germline CDR1 and CDR2 sequences are SGHNT and YYREEE (reference sequence). Trimming removed 0 bases from V and 9 bases from J, with 10 bases in between. The CDR3 nucleotides read TGTGCCAGCAGCTTGGGGCCTGAAAGTGAGCAGTTCTTC. This translates into CASSLGPESEQFF.

The rearrangement links TRBV7-2 to TRBJ2-7; 10 bases agree with TRBD1. CDR3 length equals 17 residues. In germline, CDR1 is SGHTA, CDR2 FQGNSA. Trimming took 4 bases from V and 11 from J; bases not matched to a gene: 20. Written as DNA, the CDR3 is TGTGCCAGCAGCTCTAGGGATACCGGGACAGGGGACGGCGGAGAGTACTTC. It encodes CASSSRDTGTGDGGEYF.

This chain joins TRBV30 and TRBJ2-7; the D gene is possibly TRBD1 (6 bases). CDR1 GTSNPN and CDR2 SVGIG come from the germline V gene (reference sequence). This CDR3 comprises 13 residues. Deletions cut 7 bases from V and 5 bases from J, with 18 bases between. The CDR3 reads CASGVQGPHEQYF. The CDR3 DNA reads as TGTGCCTCCGGGGTACAGGGACCCCACGAGCAGTACTTC.

As regards this clone: This CDR3 is also generated by other DNA sequences in the sample. J is TRBJ1-1 and V is TRBV28, with D unclear. Germline V gives CDR1 MDHEN, CDR2 SYDVKM. Trimming removed 6 bases at V and 2 bases at J, with 4 bases between. This CDR3 comprises 11 residues. The CDR3 loop is CASSGNTEAFF. The CDR3 DNA reads TGTGCCAGCAGCGGTAACACTGAAGCTTTCTTT.

This clone was seen more than once but under ten times. This sequence joins TRBV4-3 and TRBJ2-5, with 14 bases that match TRBD2. This CDR3 comprises 16 residues. The ends lost 4 bases at V and 5 bases at J; junction bases unmatched: 6. CDR1 LGHNA and CDR2 YSLEER come from the germline V gene. The DNA for the CDR3 is TGCGCCAGCAGCCGAGGACTAGCGGGAGGCGGGGAGACCCAGTACTTC. Its translation is CASSRGLAGGGETQYF.

Details on this clone: Germline and junction disagree at one end, which may indicate a read error. The chain has TRBV7-7 and TRBJ2-3, with a possible D match to TRBD2 (5 bases). CDR1 SSHAT and CDR2 FNYEAQ come from the germline V gene (reference sequence). CDR3 length: 14 residues. CDR3 nucleotide sequence: TGTGCTAGCAGCTTAGGACGGGACACAGATACGCAGTATTTT. This codes for CASSLGRDTDTQYF.

This clone was observed a handful of times. The chain recombines TRBV6-6 with TRBJ2-7; 12 nucleotides align to TRBD2. V dropped 5 bases and J dropped 5; count of bases not matched to a gene: 4. Germline V gene data show CDR1 as MNHNY and CDR2 as SVGAGI (reference sequence). The CDR3 has 14 amino acids. CDR3 amino acids: CASSRLAGVHEQYF. Written as DNA, the CDR3 is TGTGCCAGCAGTCGACTAGCGGGAGTCCACGAGCAGTACTTC.

This clone was recorded only once. The chain employs TRBV19 and TRBJ1-5, with 8 nucleotides matching TRBD1. V shed 4 bases, J shed 6 bases, and the junction held 5 bases outside the gene matches. This CDR3 spans 14 amino acids. Germline values: CDR1 LNHDA, CDR2 SQIVND (reference sequence). The CDR3 region is CASSTGGLGQPQHF. The DNA of the CDR3 is TGTGCCAGTAGTACAGGGGGCCTAGGTCAGCCCCAGCATTTT.

The genes are TRBV4-2 and TRBJ2-2, with 9 bases aligning to TRBD2. CDR1 is LGHNA and CDR2 is YNFKEQ in the germline V gene. V was pared by 4 bases and J by 0 bases, with 12 bases of the junction left unmatched. CDR3 length: 19 residues. CDR3 nucleotide sequence: TGTGCCAGCAGCCGCGAGACTAGCGGACGTCCCTCGAACACCGGGGAGCTGTTTTTT. The encoded protein is CASSRETSGRPSNTGELFF.

V usage is TRBV7-2 and J usage is TRBJ2-5; no reliable D call. Germline assignment: CDR1 SGHTA and CDR2 FQGNSA. The V and J ends lost 1 base and 5 bases respectively, with 8 bases between them. The CDR3 runs 13 residues. CDR3 sequence: CASSLGPRETQYF. The CDR3 nucleotides read TGTGCCAGCAGCTTAGGCCCTAGGGAGACCCAGTACTTC.

This clone was seen just once. This chain joins TRBV28 and TRBJ2-4; the match to TRBD2 covers 8 bases. The CDR3 sequence is 16 residues long. CDR1 is MDHEN, CDR2 SYDVKM, per germline. Losses at the gene ends were 6 bases for V and 6 bases for J; bases not matched to a gene: 13. The CDR3 DNA follows: TGTGCCAGCAGCTCCCCGGGACTAGGGTTAGTAAACATTCAGTACTTC. Translation gives CASSSPGLGLVNIQYF. The entire variable domain, with the rest obtained from reference TRBV28 and TRBJ2-4, is as follows: DVKVTQSSRYLVKRTGEKVFLECVQDMDHENMFWYRQDPGLGLRLIYFSYDVKMKEKGDIPEGYSVSREKKERFSLILESASTNQTSMYLCASSSPGLGLVNIQYFGAGTRLSVL.

The V gene is TRBV6-5, the J gene TRBJ2-7, with D perhaps matching TRBD1 (5 bases). V was pared by 6 bases and J by 2 bases, with 11 bases between. CDR1 MNHEY and CDR2 SVGAGI come from the germline V gene. CDR3 length: 13 amino acids. The CDR3 DNA reads TGTGCCAGCAGCCTCAGGGAAGCCTACGAGCAGTACTTC. Translated, it gives CASSLREAYEQYF.

This clone was observed a single time. The V call is TRBV7-9, the J call TRBJ1-2; D may be TRBD1 (5 bases). The germline CDR1 and CDR2 sequences are SEHNR and FQNEAQ (reference sequence). This CDR3 region has 15 residues. The ends were cut back, 0 bases at V and 2 bases at J, with 10 bases in the middle. The CDR3 sequence is CASSLAGGDNYGYTF. The CDR3 coding sequence is TGTGCCAGCAGCTTAGCTGGAGGGGACAACTATGGCTACACCTTC.

V and J are TRBV18 and TRBJ1-1, with 7 bases that match TRBD1. Per germline, CDR1 KGHSH and CDR2 LQKENI. This CDR3 is built from 13 residues. V shed 3 bases and J 4 bases; nucleotides not matched to a gene: 2. CDR3 amino acids: CASSPTGFTEAFF. CDR3 DNA: TGTGCCAGCTCACCGACAGGGTTCACTGAAGCTTTCTTT.

V and J are TRBV19 and TRBJ1-1, with a weak D call TRBD1 (6 bases). CDR3 length: 17 amino acids. Deletions cut 1 base from V and 4 bases from J, with 19 bases between. Germline V lookup: CDR1 LNHDA, CDR2 SQIVND (reference sequence). The CDR3 sequence: CASSIAIGTRGGTEAFF. The CDR3 DNA sequence: TGTGCCAGTAGTATAGCCATTGGGACCAGAGGGGGCACTGAAGCTTTCTTT.

The J gene is TRBJ2-1, the V gene TRBV9, with 7 bases identical to TRBD2. V lost 1 base and J lost 2; bases outside the gene matches: 3. The length of the CDR3 is 15 residues. CDR1 and CDR2 from the germline V gene are SGDLS and YYNGEE. In DNA form, the CDR3 reads TGTGCCAGCAGCGTACGGGGGGTCGCCTACAATGAGCAGTTCTTC. The encoded protein is CASSVRGVAYNEQFF.

The CDR3 region has the DNA TGCGCCAGCAGCCAAGATTGGGACAGCCACACAGATACGCAGTATTTT. Protein sequence: CASSQDWDSHTDTQYF. The genes are TRBV4-1 and TRBJ2-3; 7 bases are a match to TRBD1. This CDR3 comprises 16 residues. V lost 0 bases, J lost 2 bases, and 5 bases stayed unmatched. Germline assignment: CDR1 MGHRA and CDR2 YSYEKL.

The rearrangement uses TRBV5-6 and TRBJ1-4, with D perhaps TRBD1 (5 bases). V lost 0 bases, J lost 3 bases, and 15 bases lay in between. From germline, CDR1 is SGHDT and CDR2 YYEEEE. The CDR3 contains 17 residues. DNA for the CDR3: TGTGCCAGCAGCTTGGTCGGGGGGGGAAGAGCTAATGAAAAACTGTTTTTT. Amino acid sequence: CASSLVGGGRANEKLFF. Full variable domain (outside the CDR3, taken from reference TRBV5-6 and TRBJ1-4): DAGVTQSPTHLIKTRGQQVTLRCSPKSGHDTVSWYQQALGQGPQFIFQYYEEEERQRGNFPDRFSGHQFPNYSSELNVNALLLGDSALYLCASSLVGGGRANEKLFFGSGTQLSVL.

The chain employs TRBV6-6 and TRBJ2-7, with 8 bases that match TRBD1. CDR1 is MNHNY and CDR2 is SVGAGI in the germline V gene (reference sequence). Germline trimming cut 3 bases from V and 3 bases from J; bases unmatched to any gene: 7. There are 15 residues in the CDR3. The CDR3 DNA reads TGTGCCAGCAGTTATGGGGGACAGGCCCACTACGAGCAGTACTTC. Protein: CASSYGGQAHYEQYF.

The rearrangement uses TRBV5-1 and TRBJ2-2; TRBD1 matches at 12 bases. The germline V gene has CDR1 SGHRS and CDR2 YFSETQ. The CDR3 has 17 amino acids. V lost 4 bases, J lost 5 bases, and 9 bases stayed unmatched. The CDR3 loop is CASSPQGQGARTGELFF. In DNA, the CDR3 is TGCGCCAGCAGCCCCCAGGGACAGGGGGCGCGTACCGGGGAGCTGTTTTTT.

V gene TRBV4-1 combines with J gene TRBJ2-5, with D tentatively TRBD1 (5 bases). From germline, CDR1 is MGHRA and CDR2 YSYEKL. Trimming cost V 0 bases and J 4 bases, with 12 bases left between them. This CDR3 region has 15 residues. CDR3 amino acids: CASSQEATVRETQYF. The CDR3 DNA reads TGCGCCAGCAGCCAAGAGGCGACAGTGAGAGAGACCCAGTACTTC.

The V and J genes are TRBV19 and TRBJ1-2; D is undetermined. The CDR3 contains 13 residues. Trimming removed 9 bases at V and 4 bases at J, with 15 bases between. Germline assignment: CDR1 LNHDA and CDR2 SQIVND (reference sequence). The chain's CDR3 is CASRGNGVYGYTF. The CDR3, as DNA: TGTGCCAGCCGAGGGAATGGTGTCTATGGCTACACCTTC.